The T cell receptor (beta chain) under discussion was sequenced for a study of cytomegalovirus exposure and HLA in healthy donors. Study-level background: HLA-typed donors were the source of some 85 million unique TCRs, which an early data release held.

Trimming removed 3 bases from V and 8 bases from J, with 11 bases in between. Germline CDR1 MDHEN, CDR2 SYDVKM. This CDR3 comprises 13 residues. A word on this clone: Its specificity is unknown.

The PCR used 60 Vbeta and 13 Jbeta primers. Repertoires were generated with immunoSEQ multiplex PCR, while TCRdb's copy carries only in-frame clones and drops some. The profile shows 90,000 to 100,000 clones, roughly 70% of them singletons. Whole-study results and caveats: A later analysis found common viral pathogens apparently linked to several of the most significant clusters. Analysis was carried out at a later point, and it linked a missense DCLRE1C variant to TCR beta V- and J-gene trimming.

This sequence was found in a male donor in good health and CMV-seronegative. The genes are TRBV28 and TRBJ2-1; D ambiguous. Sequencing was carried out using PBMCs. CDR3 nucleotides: TGTGCCAGCAGTTTTGGAACTAACGATGAGCAGTTCTTC. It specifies CASSFGTNDEQFF. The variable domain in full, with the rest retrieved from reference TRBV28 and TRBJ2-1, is DVKVTQSSRYLVKRTGEKVFLECVQDMDHENMFWYRQDPGLGLRLIYFSYDVKMKEKGDIPEGYSVSREKKERFSLILESASTNQTSMYLCASSFGTNDEQFFGPGTRLTVL.